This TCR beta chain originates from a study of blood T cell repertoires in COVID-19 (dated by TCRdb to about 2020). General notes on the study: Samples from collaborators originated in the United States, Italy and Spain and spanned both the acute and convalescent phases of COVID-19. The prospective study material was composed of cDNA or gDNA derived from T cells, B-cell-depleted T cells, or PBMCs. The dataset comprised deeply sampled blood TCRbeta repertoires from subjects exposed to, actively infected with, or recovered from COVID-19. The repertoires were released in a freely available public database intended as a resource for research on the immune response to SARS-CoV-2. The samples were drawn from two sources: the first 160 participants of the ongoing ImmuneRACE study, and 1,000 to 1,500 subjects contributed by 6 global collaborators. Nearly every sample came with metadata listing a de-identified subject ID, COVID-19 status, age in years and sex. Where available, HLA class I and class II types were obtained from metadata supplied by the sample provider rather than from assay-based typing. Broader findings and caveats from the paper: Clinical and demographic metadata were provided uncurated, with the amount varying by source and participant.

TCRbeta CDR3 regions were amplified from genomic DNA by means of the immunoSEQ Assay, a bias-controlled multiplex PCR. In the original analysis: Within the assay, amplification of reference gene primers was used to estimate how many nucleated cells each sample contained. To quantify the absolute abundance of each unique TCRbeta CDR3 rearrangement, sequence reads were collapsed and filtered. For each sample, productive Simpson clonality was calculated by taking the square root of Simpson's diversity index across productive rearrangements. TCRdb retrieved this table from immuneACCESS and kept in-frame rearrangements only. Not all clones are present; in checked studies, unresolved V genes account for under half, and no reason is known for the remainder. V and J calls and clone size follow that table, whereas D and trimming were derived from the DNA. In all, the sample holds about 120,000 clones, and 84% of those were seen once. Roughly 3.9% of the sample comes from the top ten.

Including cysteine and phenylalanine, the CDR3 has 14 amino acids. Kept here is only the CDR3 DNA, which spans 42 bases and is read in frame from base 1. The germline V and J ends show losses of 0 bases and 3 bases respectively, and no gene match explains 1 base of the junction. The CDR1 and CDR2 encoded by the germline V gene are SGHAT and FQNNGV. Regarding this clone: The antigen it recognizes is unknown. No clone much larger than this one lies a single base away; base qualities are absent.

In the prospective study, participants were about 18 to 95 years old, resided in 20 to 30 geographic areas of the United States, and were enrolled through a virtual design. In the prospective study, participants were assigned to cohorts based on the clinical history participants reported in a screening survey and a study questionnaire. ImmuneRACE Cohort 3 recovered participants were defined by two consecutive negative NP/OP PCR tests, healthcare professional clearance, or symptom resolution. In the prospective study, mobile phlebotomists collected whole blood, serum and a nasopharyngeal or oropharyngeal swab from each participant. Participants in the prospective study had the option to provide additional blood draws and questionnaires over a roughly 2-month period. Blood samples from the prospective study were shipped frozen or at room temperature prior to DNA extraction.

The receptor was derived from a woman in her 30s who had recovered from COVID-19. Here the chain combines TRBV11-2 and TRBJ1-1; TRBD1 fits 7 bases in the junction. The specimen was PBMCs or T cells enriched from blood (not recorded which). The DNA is TGTGCCAGCAGCTTAGAGACAGGGTACACTGAAGCTTTCTTT. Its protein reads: CASSLETGYTEAFF.